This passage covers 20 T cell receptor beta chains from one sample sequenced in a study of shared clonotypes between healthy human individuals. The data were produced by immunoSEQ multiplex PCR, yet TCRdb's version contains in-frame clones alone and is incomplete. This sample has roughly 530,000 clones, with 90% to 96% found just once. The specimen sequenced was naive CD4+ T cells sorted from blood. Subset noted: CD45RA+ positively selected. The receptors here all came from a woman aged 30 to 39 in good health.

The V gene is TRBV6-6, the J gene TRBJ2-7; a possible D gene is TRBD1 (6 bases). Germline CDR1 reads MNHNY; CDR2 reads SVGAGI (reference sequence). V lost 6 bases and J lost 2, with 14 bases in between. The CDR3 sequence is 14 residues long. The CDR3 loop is CASSTGTRPYEQYF. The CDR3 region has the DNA TGTGCCAGCAGCACCGGGACAAGGCCCTACGAGCAGTACTTC.

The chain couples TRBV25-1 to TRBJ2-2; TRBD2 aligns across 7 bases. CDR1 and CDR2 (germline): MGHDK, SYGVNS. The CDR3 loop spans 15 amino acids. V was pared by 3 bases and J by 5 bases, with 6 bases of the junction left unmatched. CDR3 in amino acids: CASSEWAGETGELFF. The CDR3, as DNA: TGTGCCAGCAGTGAGTGGGCGGGGGAAACCGGGGAGCTGTTTTTT. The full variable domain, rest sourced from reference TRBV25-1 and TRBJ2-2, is EADIYQTPRYLVIGTGKKITLECSQTMGHDKMYWYQQDPGMELHLIHYSYGVNSTEKGDLSSESTVSRIRTEHFPLTLESARPSHTSQYLCASSEWAGETGELFFGEGSRLTVL.

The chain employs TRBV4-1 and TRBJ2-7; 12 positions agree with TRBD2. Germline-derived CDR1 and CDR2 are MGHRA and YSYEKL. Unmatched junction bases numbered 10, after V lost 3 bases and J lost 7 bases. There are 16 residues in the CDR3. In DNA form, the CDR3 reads TGCGCCAGCAGCCAGACGACTAGCGGGAGTTCGCGGGAGCAGTACTTC. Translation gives CASSQTTSGSSREQYF.

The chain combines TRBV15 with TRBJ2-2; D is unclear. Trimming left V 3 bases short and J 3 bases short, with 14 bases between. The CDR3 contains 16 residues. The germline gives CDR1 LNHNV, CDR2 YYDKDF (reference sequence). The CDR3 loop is CATSRTGGEYTGELFF. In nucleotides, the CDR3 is TGTGCCACCAGCAGGACCGGCGGCGAGTACACCGGGGAGCTGTTTTTT.

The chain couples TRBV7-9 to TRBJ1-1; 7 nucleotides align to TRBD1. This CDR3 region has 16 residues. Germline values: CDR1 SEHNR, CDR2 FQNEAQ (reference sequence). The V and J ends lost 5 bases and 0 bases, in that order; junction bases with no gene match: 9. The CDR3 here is CASSRRLDRLNTEAFF. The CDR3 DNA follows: TGTGCCAGCAGCCGACGCCTGGACAGGCTGAACACTGAAGCTTTCTTT.

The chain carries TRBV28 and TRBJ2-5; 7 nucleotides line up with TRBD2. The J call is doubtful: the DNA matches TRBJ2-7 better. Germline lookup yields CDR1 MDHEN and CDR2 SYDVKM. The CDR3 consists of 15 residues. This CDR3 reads CASRHRGDLASEQYF. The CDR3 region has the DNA TGTGCCAGCAGACACCGGGGGGACCTAGCCTCCGAGCAGTACTTC.

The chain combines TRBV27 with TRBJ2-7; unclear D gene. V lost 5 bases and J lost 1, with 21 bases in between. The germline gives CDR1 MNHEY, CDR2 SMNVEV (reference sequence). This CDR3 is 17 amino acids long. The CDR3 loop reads CASSPPLGRAKSYEQYF. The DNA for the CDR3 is TGTGCCAGCAGTCCCCCCCTGGGCCGCGCCAAATCCTACGAGCAGTACTTC.

CDR3 coding DNA: TGTGCCAGCAGCACGGCGGGGTCCAATCAGCCCCAGCATTTT. Residues: CASSTAGSNQPQHF. This chain connects TRBV7-9 to TRBJ1-5; the D is unclear. The CDR3 totals 14 residues. Trimming stripped 5 bases from V and 3 bases from J, with 11 bases between. CDR1 is SEHNR and CDR2 is FQNEAQ in the germline V gene (reference sequence).

The CDR3 DNA follows: TGTGCCTGGCGCCCCAACTCGGGAAGTAATCTACCGAACTCCTACAATGAGCAGTTCTTC. Protein sequence: CAWRPNSGSNLPNSYNEQFF. The J gene is TRBJ2-1, the V gene TRBV30; D is possibly TRBD2 (5 bases). The CDR3 consists of 20 residues. Trimming cost V 5 bases and J 0 bases, with 29 bases left between them. Germline V CDR1 and CDR2: GTSNPN, SVGIG (reference sequence).

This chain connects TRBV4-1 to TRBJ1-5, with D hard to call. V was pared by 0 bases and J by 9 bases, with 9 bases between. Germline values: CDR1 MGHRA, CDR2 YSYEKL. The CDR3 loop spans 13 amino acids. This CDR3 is CASSQDEGRPQHF. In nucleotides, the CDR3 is TGCGCCAGCAGCCAAGATGAAGGCAGGCCCCAGCATTTT.

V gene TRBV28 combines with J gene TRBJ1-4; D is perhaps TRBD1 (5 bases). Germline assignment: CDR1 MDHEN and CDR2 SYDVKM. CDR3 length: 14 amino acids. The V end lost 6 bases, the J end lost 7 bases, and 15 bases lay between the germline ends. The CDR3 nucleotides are TGTGCCAGCAGGTCTACGGGACCGGGTGAAAAACTGTTTTTT. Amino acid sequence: CASRSTGPGEKLFF. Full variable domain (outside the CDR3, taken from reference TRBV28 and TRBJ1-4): DVKVTQSSRYLVKRTGEKVFLECVQDMDHENMFWYRQDPGLGLRLIYFSYDVKMKEKGDIPEGYSVSREKKERFSLILESASTNQTSMYLCASRSTGPGEKLFFGSGTQLSVL.

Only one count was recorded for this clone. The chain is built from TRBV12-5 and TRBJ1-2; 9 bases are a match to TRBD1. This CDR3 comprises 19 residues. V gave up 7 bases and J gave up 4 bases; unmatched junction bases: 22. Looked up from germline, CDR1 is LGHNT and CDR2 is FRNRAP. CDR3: CASEIFGPGDRAYTYGYTF. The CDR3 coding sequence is TGTGCTAGTGAGATCTTCGGACCCGGGGACAGGGCGTATACCTATGGCTACACCTTC. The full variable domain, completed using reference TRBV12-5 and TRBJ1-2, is DARVTQTPRHKVTEMGQEVTMRCQPILGHNTVFWYRQTMMQGLELLAYFRNRAPLDDSGMPKDRFSAEMPDATLATLKIQPSEPRDSAVYFCASEIFGPGDRAYTYGYTFGSGTRLTVV.

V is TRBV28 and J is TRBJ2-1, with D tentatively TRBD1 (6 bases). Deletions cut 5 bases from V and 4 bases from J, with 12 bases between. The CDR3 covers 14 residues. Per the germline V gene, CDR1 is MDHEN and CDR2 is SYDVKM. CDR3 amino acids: CASSERTVYNEQFF. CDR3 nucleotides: TGTGCCAGCAGTGAGAGGACAGTTTACAATGAGCAGTTCTTC.

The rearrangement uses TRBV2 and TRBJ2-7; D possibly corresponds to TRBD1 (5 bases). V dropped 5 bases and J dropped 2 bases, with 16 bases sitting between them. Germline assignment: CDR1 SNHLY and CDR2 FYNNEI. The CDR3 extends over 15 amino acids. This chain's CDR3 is CASSSRGRATYEQYF. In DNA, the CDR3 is TGTGCCAGCAGTTCCCGAGGCAGGGCAACCTACGAGCAGTACTTC.

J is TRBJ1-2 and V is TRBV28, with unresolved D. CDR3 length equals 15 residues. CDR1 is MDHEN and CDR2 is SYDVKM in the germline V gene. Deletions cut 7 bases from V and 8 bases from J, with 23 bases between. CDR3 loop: CASTPHQINSRGYTF. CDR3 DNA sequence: TGTGCCAGCACCCCACACCAGATAAACTCGCGGGGCTACACCTTC.

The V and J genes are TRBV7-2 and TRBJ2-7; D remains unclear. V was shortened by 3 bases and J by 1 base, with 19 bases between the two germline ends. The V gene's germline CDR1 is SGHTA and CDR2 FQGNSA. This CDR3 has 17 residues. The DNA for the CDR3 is TGTGCCAGCAGCTTGCCGGACCAAAAGAGTTGGTCCTACGAGCAGTACTTC. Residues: CASSLPDQKSWSYEQYF. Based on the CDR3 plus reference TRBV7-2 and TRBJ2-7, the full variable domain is GAGVSQSPSNKVTEKGKDVELRCDPISGHTALYWYRQSLGQGLEFLIYFQGNSAPDKSGLPSDRFSAERTGGSVSTLTIQRTQQEDSAVYLCASSLPDQKSWSYEQYFGPGTRLTVT.

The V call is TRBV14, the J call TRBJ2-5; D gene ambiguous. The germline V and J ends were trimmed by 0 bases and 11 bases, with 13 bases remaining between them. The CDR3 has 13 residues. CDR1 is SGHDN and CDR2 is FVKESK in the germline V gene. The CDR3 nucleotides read TGTGCCAGCAGCCAAGAGATGGTGGCGAGGCAGTACTTC. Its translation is CASSQEMVARQYF.

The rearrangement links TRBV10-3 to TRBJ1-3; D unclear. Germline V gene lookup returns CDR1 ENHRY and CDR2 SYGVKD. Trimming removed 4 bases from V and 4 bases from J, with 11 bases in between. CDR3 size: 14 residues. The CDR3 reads CAISVGEAGNTIYF. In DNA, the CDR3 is TGTGCCATCAGTGTCGGGGAAGCAGGAAACACCATATATTTT.

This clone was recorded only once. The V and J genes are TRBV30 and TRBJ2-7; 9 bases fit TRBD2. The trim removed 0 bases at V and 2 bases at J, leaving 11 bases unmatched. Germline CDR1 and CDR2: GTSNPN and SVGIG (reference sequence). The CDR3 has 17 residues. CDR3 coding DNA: TGTGCCTGGAGTGTCCCAGTAGGGCTAGCGGGAACCTACGAGCAGTACTTC. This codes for CAWSVPVGLAGTYEQYF.

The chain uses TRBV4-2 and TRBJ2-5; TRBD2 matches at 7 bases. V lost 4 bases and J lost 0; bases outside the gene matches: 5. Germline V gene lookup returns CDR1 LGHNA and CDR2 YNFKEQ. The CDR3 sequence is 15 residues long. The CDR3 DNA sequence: TGTGCCAGCAGCCCAGCTGGGACTAACCAAGAGACCCAGTACTTC. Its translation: CASSPAGTNQETQYF.